This TCR beta chain appears in the sequencing data of a study of beta chain features in type 1 diabetes. Study information: Age, gender, cell numbers and subset yield matched between patients and controls. General observations from the study: Compared to healthy donors, patients appeared to have naive, central memory and Treg TCRB repertoires that were more alike. Type 1 diabetes patients had TCRB CDR3s that were shorter (moderately but significantly so) in all four CD4+ subsets. Whether TCRB rearrangement is influenced by HLA type went unresolved here. Shorter templates might be favored by PCR, equally in patients and controls.

Points on this clone: Its antigen is not identified.

The authors reverse transcribed all of the isolated RNA, so sequencing captured expressed TCRB transcripts. TCRdb's table, derived via immunoSEQ multiplex PCR, lists solely in-frame clones and lacks some. The sample yields 100,000 to 150,000 clones, around 16% seen once. The sequence derives from a young man with type 1 diabetes. The sequenced material came from central memory CD4+ T cells from blood.

CDR3 sequence: CASRYGAGPYEQYF. DNA of the CDR3: TGTGCCAGCAGGTACGGCGCGGGCCCCTACGAGCAGTACTTC. The rearrangement links TRBV6-6 to TRBJ2-7; possibly TRBD2 for D (5 bases). V dropped 6 bases and J dropped 2 bases, with 14 bases sitting between them. This CDR3 is built from 14 residues. The V gene's germline CDR1 is MNHNY and CDR2 SVGAGI (reference sequence).